Each of the 8 T cell receptor beta chains below was sequenced from the same sample in a study of beta chain features in type 1 diabetes (dated by TCRdb to the late 2010s). Study-wide findings and limitations: A moderate but significant shortening of TCRB CDR3 length was observed in type 1 diabetes patients in all four CD4+ subsets.

These receptors' antigens are unknown. Receptor amplification or capture employed the immunoSEQ multiplex PCR assay. The entire isolated RNA was reverse transcribed using the High Capacity cDNA Reverse Transcription Kit, and thus expressed TCRB transcripts were sequenced. TCRdb mirrors the immuneACCESS table, restricted to in-frame sequences. Some clones are absent from its copies; in checked studies, under half trace to an unresolved V gene, and the reason for the others is unknown. The sample table holds 600,000 to 700,000 clones, of which roughly 12% were seen once. The top ten clonotypes cover 0.095% to 0.15% of the sample. The material sequenced was naive CD4+ T cells from blood. According to the study, the label for this sample's cell subset or site signals: true naive CD4+ T cells. The receptor source for this set is a man aged 25-40 years with type 1 diabetes.

The chain links TRBV29-1 to TRBJ2-7, with D maybe TRBD1 (6 bases). Trimming shortened V by 4 bases and J by 6 bases, and 13 bases separated the two germline ends. The CDR3 spans 12 residues. Germline loops: CDR1 SQVTM, CDR2 ANQGSEA. The CDR3: CSVGVGAPEQYF. CDR3 bases: TGCAGCGTTGGAGTGGGGGCCCCCGAGCAGTACTTC.

The chain links TRBV5-6 to TRBJ2-2, with D hard to call. Trimming cost V 0 bases and J 6 bases, with 9 bases left between them. Germline loops: CDR1 SGHDT, CDR2 YYEEEE. This CDR3 is built from 14 residues. In DNA form, the CDR3 reads TGTGCCAGCAGCTTGGCCAGGCATTCCGGGGAGCTGTTTTTT. This gives the protein CASSLARHSGELFF.

This clone was picked up a small number of times. V and J are TRBV11-2 and TRBJ1-5; TRBD1 agrees at 7 bases. CDR1 and CDR2 from the germline V gene are SGHAT and FQNNGV. V lost 5 bases to trimming and J lost 5 bases; unmatched junction nucleotides: 3. The CDR3 consists of 13 residues. The DNA for the CDR3 is TGTGCCAGCAGCCCTGGGACAGATCAGCCCCAGCATTTT. It encodes CASSPGTDQPQHF. The full variable domain, rest sourced from reference TRBV11-2 and TRBJ1-5, is EAGVAQSPRYKIIEKRQSVAFWCNPISGHATLYWYQQILGQGPKLLIQFQNNGVVDDSQLPKDRFSAERLKGVDSTLKIQPAKLEDSAVYLCASSPGTDQPQHFGDGTRLSIL.

The V and J genes are TRBV30 and TRBJ1-5; D not certain. CDR1 is GTSNPN and CDR2 is SVGIG in the germline V gene (reference sequence). V shed 0 bases and J shed 3 bases, with 9 bases lying between them. This CDR3 contains 14 residues. The CDR3 DNA follows: TGTGCCTGGAGTGTACATAGGCTCAATCAGCCCCAGCATTTT. Translated: CAWSVHRLNQPQHF.

V is TRBV14 and J is TRBJ2-7; possibly TRBD1 for D (6 bases). The germline V gene has CDR1 SGHDN and CDR2 FVKESK. The germline V and J ends were trimmed by 5 bases and 1 base, with 9 bases remaining between them. The CDR3 consists of 13 residues. The CDR3 sequence: CASSWGHSYEQYF. The CDR3 DNA reads TGTGCCAGCAGCTGGGGACATTCCTACGAGCAGTACTTC.

This clone was seen a handful of times. The chain links TRBV18 to TRBJ1-1; D is ambiguous. The CDR3 is made up of 16 amino acids. Looked up from germline, CDR1 is KGHSH and CDR2 is LQKENI. V gave up 4 bases and J gave up 6 bases, with 21 bases separating them. CDR3 amino acids: CASSLKLLEGVAEAFF. DNA of the CDR3: TGTGCCAGCTCACTGAAGTTATTGGAGGGCGTCGCTGAAGCTTTCTTT.

In regard to this clone: Other DNA sequences in this specimen translate into the identical CDR3. The J gene is TRBJ2-1, the V gene TRBV6-5; TRBD1 might be the D (6 bases). The ends were cut back, 0 bases at V and 4 bases at J, with 10 bases in the middle. The CDR3 loop spans 15 amino acids. The germline CDR1 and CDR2 sequences are MNHEY and SVGAGI. The CDR3 bases are TGTGCCAGCAGTTACTCGACAGGAACTTACAATGAGCAGTTCTTC. Protein sequence: CASSYSTGTYNEQFF.

In nucleotides, the CDR3 is TGCAGTGCTAGAGGGGGGCGGGCCCAGTACTTC. Encoded protein: CSARGGRAQYF. The rearrangement links TRBV20-1 to TRBJ2-5; TRBD1 is a possible D gene (6 bases). The CDR3 is made up of 11 amino acids. V was trimmed by 1 base and J by 9 bases, leaving 9 bases between them. The germline CDR1 and CDR2 sequences are DFQATT and SNEGSKA (reference sequence).